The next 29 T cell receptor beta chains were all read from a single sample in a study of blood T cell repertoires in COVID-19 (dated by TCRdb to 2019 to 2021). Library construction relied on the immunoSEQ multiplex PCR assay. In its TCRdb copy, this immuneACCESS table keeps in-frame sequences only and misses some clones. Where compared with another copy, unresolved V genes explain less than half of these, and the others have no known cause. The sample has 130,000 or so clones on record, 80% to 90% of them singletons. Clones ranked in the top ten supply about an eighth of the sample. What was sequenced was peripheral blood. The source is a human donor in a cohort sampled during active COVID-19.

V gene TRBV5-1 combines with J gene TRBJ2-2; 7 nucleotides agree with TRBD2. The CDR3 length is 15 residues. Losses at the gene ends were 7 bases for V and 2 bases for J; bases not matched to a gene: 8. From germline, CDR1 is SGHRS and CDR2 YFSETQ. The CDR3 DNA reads TGCGCCAGCCGCCCAAGCGGGGTCAACACCGGGGAGCTGTTTTTT. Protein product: CASRPSGVNTGELFF.

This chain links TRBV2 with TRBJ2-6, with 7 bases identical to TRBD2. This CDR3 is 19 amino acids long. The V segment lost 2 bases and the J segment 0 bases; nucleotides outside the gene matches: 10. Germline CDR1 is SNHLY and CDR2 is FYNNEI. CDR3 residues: CASSEMGGLLVSGANVLTF. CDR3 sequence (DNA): TGTGCCAGCAGTGAAATGGGAGGGTTATTGGTCTCTGGGGCCAACGTCCTGACTTTC.

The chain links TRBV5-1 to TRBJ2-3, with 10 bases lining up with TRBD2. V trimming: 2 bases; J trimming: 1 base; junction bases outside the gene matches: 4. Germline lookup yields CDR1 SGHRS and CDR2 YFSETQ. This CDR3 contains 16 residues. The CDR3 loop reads CASSLRLAGGTDTQYF. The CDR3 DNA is TGCGCCAGCAGCTTAAGGCTAGCGGGGGGCACAGATACGCAGTATTTT.

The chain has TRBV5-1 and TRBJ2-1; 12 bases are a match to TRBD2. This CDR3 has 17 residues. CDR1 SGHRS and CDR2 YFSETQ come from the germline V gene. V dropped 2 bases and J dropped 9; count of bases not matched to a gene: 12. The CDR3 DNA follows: TGCGCCAGCAGCTTCCTTACTAGCGGGGGGCCTTCGGGTGAGCAGTTCTTC. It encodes CASSFLTSGGPSGEQFF.

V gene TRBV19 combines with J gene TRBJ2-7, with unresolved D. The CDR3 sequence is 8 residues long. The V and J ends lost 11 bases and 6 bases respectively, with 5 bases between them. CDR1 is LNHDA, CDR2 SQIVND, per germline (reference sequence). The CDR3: CAAGEQYF. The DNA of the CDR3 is TGTGCCGCAGGCGAGCAGTACTTC.

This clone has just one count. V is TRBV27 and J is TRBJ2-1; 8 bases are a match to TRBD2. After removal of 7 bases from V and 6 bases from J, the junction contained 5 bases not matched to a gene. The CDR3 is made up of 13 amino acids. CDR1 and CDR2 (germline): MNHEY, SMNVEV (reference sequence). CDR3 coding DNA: TGTGCCAGCATGACTAGCGTGCCCAATGAGCAGTTCTTC. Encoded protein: CASMTSVPNEQFF.

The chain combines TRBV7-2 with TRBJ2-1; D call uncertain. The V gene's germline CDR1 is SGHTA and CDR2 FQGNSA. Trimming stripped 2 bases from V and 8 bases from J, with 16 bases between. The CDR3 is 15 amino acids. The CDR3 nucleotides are TGTGCCAGCAGCTTACTGTTTGATCCTTTAGATGAGCAGTTCTTC. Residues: CASSLLFDPLDEQFF.

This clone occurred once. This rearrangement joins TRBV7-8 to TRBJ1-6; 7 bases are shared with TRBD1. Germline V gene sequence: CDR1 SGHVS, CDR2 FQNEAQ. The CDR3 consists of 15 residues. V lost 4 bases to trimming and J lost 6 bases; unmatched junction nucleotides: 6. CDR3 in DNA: TGTGCCAGCAGCTCCCAGCAGGGGGGTAATTCACCCCTCCACTTT. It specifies CASSSQQGGNSPLHF.

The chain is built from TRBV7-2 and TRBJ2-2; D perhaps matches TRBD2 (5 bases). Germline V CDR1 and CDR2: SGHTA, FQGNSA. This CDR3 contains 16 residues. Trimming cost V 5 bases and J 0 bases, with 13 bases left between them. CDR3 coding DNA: TGTGCCAGCAGCCGCCGGGGATCCGCGAACACCGGGGAGCTGTTTTTT. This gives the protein CASSRRGSANTGELFF.

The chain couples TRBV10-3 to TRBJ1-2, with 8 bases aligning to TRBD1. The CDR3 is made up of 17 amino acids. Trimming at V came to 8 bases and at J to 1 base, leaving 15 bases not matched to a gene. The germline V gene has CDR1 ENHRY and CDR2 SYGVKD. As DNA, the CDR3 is TGTGCCATCGCCGATAGACAGGGGCAAAACGTTAACTATGGCTACACCTTC. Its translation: CAIADRQGQNVNYGYTF.

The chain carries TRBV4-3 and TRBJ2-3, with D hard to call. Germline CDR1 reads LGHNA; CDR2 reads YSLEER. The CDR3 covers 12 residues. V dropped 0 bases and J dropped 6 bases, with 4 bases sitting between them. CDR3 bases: TGCGCCAGCAGCCAAGAGGGCGATACGCAGTATTTT. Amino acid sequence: CASSQEGDTQYF.

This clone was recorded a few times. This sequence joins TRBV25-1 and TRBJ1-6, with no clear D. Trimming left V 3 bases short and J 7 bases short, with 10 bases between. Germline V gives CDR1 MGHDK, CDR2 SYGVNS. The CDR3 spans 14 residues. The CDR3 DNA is TGTGCCAGCAGTGATCTTGCTGGCAATTCACCCCTCCACTTT. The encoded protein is CASSDLAGNSPLHF.

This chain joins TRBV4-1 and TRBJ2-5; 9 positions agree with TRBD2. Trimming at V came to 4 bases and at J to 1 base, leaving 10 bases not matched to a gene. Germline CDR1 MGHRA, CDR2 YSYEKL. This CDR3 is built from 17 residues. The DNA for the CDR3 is TGCGCCAGCAGCCCCTTGGGAGCTAGCGGGGCCCAAGAGACCCAGTACTTC. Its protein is CASSPLGASGAQETQYF.

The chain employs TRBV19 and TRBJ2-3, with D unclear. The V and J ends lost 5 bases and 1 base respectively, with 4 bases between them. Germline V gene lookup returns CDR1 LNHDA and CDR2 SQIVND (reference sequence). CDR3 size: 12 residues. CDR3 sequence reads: CASSFGTDTQYF. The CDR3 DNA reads TGTGCCAGTAGTTTCGGCACAGATACGCAGTATTTT.

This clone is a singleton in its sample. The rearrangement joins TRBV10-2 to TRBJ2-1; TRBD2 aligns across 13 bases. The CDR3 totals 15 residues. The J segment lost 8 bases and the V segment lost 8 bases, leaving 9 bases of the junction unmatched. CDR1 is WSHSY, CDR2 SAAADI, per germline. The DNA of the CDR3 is TGCGCCAGCGGAACTAGCGGGGGGGTTATTCATGAGCAGTTCTTC. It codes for CASGTSGGVIHEQFF.

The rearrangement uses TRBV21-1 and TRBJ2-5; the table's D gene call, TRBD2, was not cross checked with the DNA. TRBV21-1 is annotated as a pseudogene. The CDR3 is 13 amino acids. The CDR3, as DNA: TGTGCCAGCAGCAAGGGGGAGGGAGAGACCCAGTACTTC. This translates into CASSKGEGETQYF.

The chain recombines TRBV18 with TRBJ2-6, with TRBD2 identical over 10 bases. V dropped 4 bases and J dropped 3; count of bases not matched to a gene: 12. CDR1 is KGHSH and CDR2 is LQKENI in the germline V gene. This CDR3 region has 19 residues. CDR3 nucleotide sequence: TGTGCCAGCTCACGCCTCCCGAGCGGGGGGGCGGGTGGGGCCAACGTCCTGACTTTC. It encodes CASSRLPSGGAGGANVLTF. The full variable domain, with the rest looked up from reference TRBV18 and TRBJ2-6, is NAGVMQNPRHLVRRRGQEARLRCSPMKGHSHVYWYRQLPEEGLKFMVYLQKENIIDESGMPKERFSAEFPKEGPSILRIQQVVRGDSAAYFCASSRLPSGGAGGANVLTFGAGSRLTVL.

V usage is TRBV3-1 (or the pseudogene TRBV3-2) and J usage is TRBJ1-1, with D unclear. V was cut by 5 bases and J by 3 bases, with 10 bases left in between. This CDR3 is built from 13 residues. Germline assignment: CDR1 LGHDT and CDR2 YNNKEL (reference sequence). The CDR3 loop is CASSVNRYTEAFF. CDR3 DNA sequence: TGTGCCAGCAGCGTAAACAGATACACTGAAGCTTTCTTT.

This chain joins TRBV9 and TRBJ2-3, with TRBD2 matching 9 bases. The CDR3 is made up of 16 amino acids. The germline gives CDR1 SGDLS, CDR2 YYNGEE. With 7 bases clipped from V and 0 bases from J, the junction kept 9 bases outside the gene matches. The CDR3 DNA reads TGTGCCAGCCAAGCGGGGGGCTACCTGAGCACAGATACGCAGTATTTT. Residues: CASQAGGYLSTDTQYF.

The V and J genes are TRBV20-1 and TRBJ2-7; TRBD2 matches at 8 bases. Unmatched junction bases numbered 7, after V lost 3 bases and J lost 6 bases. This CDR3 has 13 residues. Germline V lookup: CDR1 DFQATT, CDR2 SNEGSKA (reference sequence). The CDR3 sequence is CSASTGGAFEQYF. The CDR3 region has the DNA TGCAGTGCTAGTACCGGGGGGGCCTTCGAGCAGTACTTC.

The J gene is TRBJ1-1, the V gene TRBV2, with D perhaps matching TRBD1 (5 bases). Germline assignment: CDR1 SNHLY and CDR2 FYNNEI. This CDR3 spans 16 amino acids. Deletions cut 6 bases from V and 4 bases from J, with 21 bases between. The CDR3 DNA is TGTGCCAGCAGCAACCGGGACCCTCGCGGGGGCACTGAAGCTTTCTTT. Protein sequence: CASSNRDPRGGTEAFF.

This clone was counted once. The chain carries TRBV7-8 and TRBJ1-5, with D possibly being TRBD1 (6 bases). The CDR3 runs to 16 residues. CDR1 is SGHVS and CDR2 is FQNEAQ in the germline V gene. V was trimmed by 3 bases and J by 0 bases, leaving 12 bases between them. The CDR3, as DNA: TGTGCCAGCAGCTTTTTCTCGGGACATAGCAATCAGCCCCAGCATTTT. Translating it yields CASSFFSGHSNQPQHF.

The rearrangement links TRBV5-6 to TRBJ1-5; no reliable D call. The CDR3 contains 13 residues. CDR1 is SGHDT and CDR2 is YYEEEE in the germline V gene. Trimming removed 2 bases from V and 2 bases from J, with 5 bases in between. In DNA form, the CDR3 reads TGTGCCAGCAGCTTAAGCCGCAATCAGCCCCAGCATTTT. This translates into CASSLSRNQPQHF.

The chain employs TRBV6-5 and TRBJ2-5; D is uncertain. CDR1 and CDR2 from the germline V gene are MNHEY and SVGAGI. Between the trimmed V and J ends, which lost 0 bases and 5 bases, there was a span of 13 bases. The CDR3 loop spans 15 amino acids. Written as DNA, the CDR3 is TGTGCCAGCAGTTACTCGATATCGGCGGTGGAGACCCAGTACTTC. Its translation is CASSYSISAVETQYF.

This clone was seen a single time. DNA of the CDR3: TGTGCCAGCAGCAAACTAGCGGGGGGGTACCGCCCCGAGGAGACCCAGTACTTC. It codes for CASSKLAGGYRPEETQYF. The chain has TRBV3-1 (or the pseudogene TRBV3-2) and TRBJ2-5, with 13 nucleotides matching TRBD2. V dropped 5 bases and J dropped 5; count of bases not matched to a gene: 14. CDR1 is LGHDT and CDR2 is YNNKEL in the germline V gene (reference sequence). The CDR3 consists of 18 residues.

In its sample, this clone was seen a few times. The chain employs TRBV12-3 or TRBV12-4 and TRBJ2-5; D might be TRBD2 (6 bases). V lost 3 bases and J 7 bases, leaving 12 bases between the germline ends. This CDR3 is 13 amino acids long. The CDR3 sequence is CASSFGTLGTQYF. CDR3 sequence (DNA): TGTGCCAGCAGTTTCGGGACTCTTGGGACCCAGTACTTC.

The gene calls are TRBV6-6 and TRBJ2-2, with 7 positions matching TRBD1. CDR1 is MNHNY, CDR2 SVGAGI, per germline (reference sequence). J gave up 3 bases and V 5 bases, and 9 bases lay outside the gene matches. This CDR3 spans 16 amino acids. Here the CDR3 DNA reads TGTGCCAGCAGTAGTGTTAGGCAGGGGGACACCGGGGAGCTGTTTTTT. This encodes CASSSVRQGDTGELFF.

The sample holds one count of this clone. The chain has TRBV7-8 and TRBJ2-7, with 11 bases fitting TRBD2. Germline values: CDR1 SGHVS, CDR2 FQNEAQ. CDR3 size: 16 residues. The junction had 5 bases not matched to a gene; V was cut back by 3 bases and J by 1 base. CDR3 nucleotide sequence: TGTGCCAGCAGCTTCGTTACTAGCGGGGGTTCCTACGAGCAGTACTTC. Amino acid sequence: CASSFVTSGGSYEQYF.

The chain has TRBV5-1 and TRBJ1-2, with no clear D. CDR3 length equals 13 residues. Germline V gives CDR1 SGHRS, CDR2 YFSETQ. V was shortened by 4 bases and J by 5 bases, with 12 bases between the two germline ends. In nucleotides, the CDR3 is TGCGCCAGCAGCGAGGATTCCCATTATGGCTACACCTTC. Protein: CASSEDSHYGYTF.